The 8 T cell receptor beta chains below were found in one sample sequenced in a study of brain T cells in children with intractable seizures. This table comes from immunoSEQ multiplex PCR, and its TCRdb copy is limited to in-frame clones, with some not included. The table has just under 65,000 clones, around 95% seen once. Specimen: peripheral blood, collected at surgery. These receptors were taken from a boy less than two years old with focal cortical dysplasia and intractable seizures.

The gene calls are TRBV9 and TRBJ2-5; either TRBD1 or TRBD2 may fit D (5 bases each). Trimming stripped 0 bases from V and 7 bases from J, with 7 bases between. The CDR3 totals 12 residues. CDR1 is SGDLS, CDR2 YYNGEE, per germline. CDR3 sequence (DNA): TGTGCCAGCAGCGTAGAGAGGGGGACCCAGTACTTC. It translates to CASSVERGTQYF.

V and J are TRBV5-4 and TRBJ2-3; weak D call: TRBD1 (5 bases). The CDR3 consists of 14 residues. Trimming left V 2 bases short and J 2 bases short, with 9 bases between. Germline assignment: CDR1 SGHNT and CDR2 YYREEE (reference sequence). The CDR3 nucleotides read TGTGCCAGCAGCTTCCAGGGTGACACAGATACGCAGTATTTT. Protein product: CASSFQGDTDTQYF.

The table lists this clone with a few counts. This chain links TRBV2 with TRBJ1-5; 7 bases match TRBD1. The CDR3 has 14 residues. Trimming took 6 bases from V and 2 from J; bases not matched to a gene: 4. Germline V CDR1 and CDR2: SNHLY, FYNNEI. The CDR3 DNA follows: TGTGCCAGCAGCCCGGACAGGCGCAATCAGCCCCAGCATTTT. The encoded protein is CASSPDRRNQPQHF.

V usage is TRBV6-2 or TRBV6-3 and J usage is TRBJ2-7, with D possibly TRBD2 on 6 matching bases. This CDR3 is built from 15 residues. Germline V gene lookup returns CDR1 MNHEY and CDR2 SVGEGT. V dropped 5 bases and J dropped 0 bases, with 14 bases sitting between them. CDR3: CASSPGEGSSYEQYF. The CDR3 DNA is TGTGCCAGCAGTCCGGGAGAGGGAAGCTCCTACGAGCAGTACTTC.

The chain links TRBV19 to TRBJ1-5; possibly TRBD1 for D (5 bases). V was trimmed by 1 base and J by 4 bases, leaving 8 bases between them. The CDR3 totals 14 residues. Germline assignment: CDR1 LNHDA and CDR2 SQIVND (reference sequence). The DNA of the CDR3 is TGTGCCAGTAGTATAGGGGGACCTAATCAGCCCCAGCATTTT. Amino acids: CASSIGGPNQPQHF. Variable domain in full (rest from reference TRBV19 and TRBJ1-5): DGGITQSPKYLFRKEGQNVTLSCEQNLNHDAMYWYRQDPGQGLRLIYYSQIVNDFQKGDIAEGYSVSREKKESFPLTVTSAQKNPTAFYLCASSIGGPNQPQHFGDGTRLSIL.

V and J are TRBV19 and TRBJ2-1, with TRBD1 identical over 11 bases. J was trimmed by 4 bases and V by 4 bases; bases with no gene match: 3. Germline CDR1 is LNHDA and CDR2 is SQIVND (reference sequence). This CDR3 has 15 residues. The chain's CDR3 is CASSTGQGVYNEQFF. The CDR3 region has the DNA TGTGCCAGTAGTACGGGACAGGGGGTTTACAATGAGCAGTTCTTC.

The rearrangement uses TRBV15 and TRBJ1-5; possibly TRBD1 for D (5 bases). The CDR3 loop spans 18 amino acids. Trimming pared 1 base from V and 2 bases from J, leaving 18 bases between. Per the germline V gene, CDR1 is LNHNV and CDR2 is YYDKDF (reference sequence). The CDR3 spells CATSRAPGKILRNQPQHF. For the CDR3, the DNA is TGTGCCACCAGCAGAGCACCAGGGAAGATTTTGCGCAATCAGCCCCAGCATTTT.

The J gene is TRBJ2-7, the V gene TRBV19; D unresolved. V was pared by 4 bases and J by 4 bases, with 5 bases between. CDR3 size: 11 residues. Germline values: CDR1 LNHDA, CDR2 SQIVND (reference sequence). The CDR3 nucleotides are TGTGCCAGTAGTAAGGGTTACGAGCAGTACTTC. It specifies CASSKGYEQYF.